These 7 T cell receptor beta chains originate from one sample sequenced in a study of blood T cell repertoires in COVID-19. Assay: immunoSEQ multiplex PCR; the TCRdb copy retains only in-frame clones and omits some. The sample includes around 110,000 clones, 83% seen only once; the top ten take under 3%. The sequenced sample consisted of peripheral blood. The receptors originated from a man aged 25 to 45 with acute or convalescent COVID-19.

The V and J genes are TRBV2 and TRBJ2-2; 12 nucleotides line up with TRBD2. Germline lookup yields CDR1 SNHLY and CDR2 FYNNEI. This CDR3 has 14 residues. The trim removed 4 bases at V and 8 bases at J, leaving 2 bases unmatched. The chain's CDR3 is CASSGLAGVGELFF. CDR3 nucleotide sequence: TGTGCCAGCAGTGGACTAGCGGGAGTTGGGGAGCTGTTTTTT.

The chain's CDR3 is CASSPRLAGGNEQFF. CDR3 coding DNA: TGTGCCAGCAGCCCCCGACTAGCGGGAGGCAATGAGCAGTTCTTC. The chain carries TRBV13 and TRBJ2-1, with 13 bases lining up with TRBD2. This CDR3 has 15 amino acids. Germline V gene sequence: CDR1 PRHDT, CDR2 FYEKMQ (reference sequence). The trim removed 5 bases at V and 6 bases at J, leaving 4 bases unmatched.

V usage is TRBV4-2 and J usage is TRBJ1-4; 9 positions agree with TRBD1. The CDR3 has 14 amino acids. V was clipped by 5 bases and J by 8 bases; unmatched bases: 6. Germline V gives CDR1 LGHNA, CDR2 YNFKEQ. CDR3 protein: CASSAGQGKEKLFF. The DNA of the CDR3 is TGTGCCAGCAGCGCCGGACAGGGGAAGGAAAAACTGTTTTTT.

The chain has TRBV6-2 or TRBV6-3 and TRBJ1-1; no reliable D call. Trimming cost V 5 bases and J 8 bases, with 12 bases left between them. This CDR3 has 12 amino acids. In germline, CDR1 is MNHEY, CDR2 SVGEGT. CDR3 in amino acids: CASSQPGSEAFF. The CDR3 region has the DNA TGTGCCAGCAGTCAGCCGGGATCAGAAGCTTTCTTT.

This rearrangement joins TRBV12-3 or TRBV12-4 to TRBJ1-2; 10 nucleotides align to TRBD1. The CDR3 extends over 12 amino acids. CDR3 in amino acids: CATQGQGIGYTF. CDR3 DNA sequence: TGTGCTACCCAGGGACAGGGGATCGGCTACACCTTC.

The chain recombines TRBV27 with TRBJ2-3; D perhaps matches TRBD2 (6 bases). The CDR3 has 17 amino acids. Germline lookup yields CDR1 MNHEY and CDR2 SMNVEV (reference sequence). The V end lost 1 base, the J end lost 0 bases, and 14 bases lay between the germline ends. CDR3 DNA sequence: TGTGCCAGCAGTTTATTTGCATTCGGGAGTAGCACAGATACGCAGTATTTT. Its translation: CASSLFAFGSSTDTQYF.

This chain uses TRBV19 with TRBJ1-1; D gene uncertain. The CDR3 consists of 17 residues. Deletions cut 2 bases from V and 3 bases from J, with 19 bases between. Germline-derived CDR1 and CDR2 are LNHDA and SQIVND (reference sequence). CDR3 sequence: CASSIKLQSELYTEAFF. The CDR3 DNA follows: TGTGCCAGTAGTATAAAACTCCAATCGGAGCTATACACTGAAGCTTTCTTT.